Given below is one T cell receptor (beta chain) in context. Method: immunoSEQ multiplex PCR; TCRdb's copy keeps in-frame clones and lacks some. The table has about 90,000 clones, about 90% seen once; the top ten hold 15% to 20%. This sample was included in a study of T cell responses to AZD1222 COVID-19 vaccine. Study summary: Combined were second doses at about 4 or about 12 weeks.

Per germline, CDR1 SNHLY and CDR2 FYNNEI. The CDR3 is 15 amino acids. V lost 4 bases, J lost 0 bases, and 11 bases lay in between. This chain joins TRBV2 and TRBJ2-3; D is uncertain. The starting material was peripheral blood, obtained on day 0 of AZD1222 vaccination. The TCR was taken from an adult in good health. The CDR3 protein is CASSVRPSSTDTQYF. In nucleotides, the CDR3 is TGTGCCAGCAGTGTGAGACCTTCTAGCACAGATACGCAGTATTTT.